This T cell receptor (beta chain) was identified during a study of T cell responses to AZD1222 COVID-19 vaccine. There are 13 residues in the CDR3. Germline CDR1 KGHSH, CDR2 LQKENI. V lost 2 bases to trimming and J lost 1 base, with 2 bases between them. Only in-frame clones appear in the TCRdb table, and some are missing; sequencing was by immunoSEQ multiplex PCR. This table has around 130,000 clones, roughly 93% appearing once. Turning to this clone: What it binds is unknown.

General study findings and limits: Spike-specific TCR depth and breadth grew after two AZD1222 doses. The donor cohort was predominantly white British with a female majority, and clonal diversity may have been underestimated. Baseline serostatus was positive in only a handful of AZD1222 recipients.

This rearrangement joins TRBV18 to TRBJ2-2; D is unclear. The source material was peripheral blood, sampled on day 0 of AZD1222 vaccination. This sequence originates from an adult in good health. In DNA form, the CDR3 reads TGTGCCAGCTCACCAGAGAACACCGGGGAGCTGTTTTTT. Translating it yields CASSPENTGELFF.